This TCR beta chain was observed in a study of T-cell memory formation after mild COVID-19 (dated by TCRdb to the early 2020s). The study in broad terms: TCR sequence clusters from the two donors were largely donor specific. Two young, previously healthy adult volunteers, one female and one male, were included in the cohort. Longitudinal TCRalpha and TCRbeta repertoire sequencing tracked T-cell clones expanding and contracting after mild COVID-19 in two donors. Broader findings and caveats from the paper: Clones contracting from day 15 to 85 had balanced CD4/CD8 phenotypes, while a second wave expanding from day 15 to 37 was biased towards CD4+. Only two mild cases were covered in the study, and larger cohorts including severe cases with pre-infection samples were considered necessary. The second-wave clones that peaked on day 37 were not confirmed to be SARS-CoV-2 specific. Some responding clones were found in pre-infection memory, which suggests that pre-existing cross-reactive memory T cells took part in the SARS-CoV-2 response. Contracting CD4+ clones were found mainly in CM and EM memory subsets, while CD8+ clones were enriched in EMRA.

These reads were obtained on an Illumina NovaSeq 6000. cDNA libraries for TCRalpha and TCRbeta were prepared by 5'RACE using constant-segment primers, with sample barcodes and unique molecular identifiers added. Trizol reagent was used to extract RNA from every sample. Libraries were amplified in two PCR steps, with a second sample barcode and Illumina TruSeq adapters added in the second step. Libraries were sequenced on an Illumina NovaSeq with 2 x 150 bp paired-end reads. The source study handled its data this way. With migec v1.2.7, reads were demultiplexed and then collapsed into UMI-guided consensus sequences. With mixcr v2.1.11, UMI consensuses were aligned to TRA and TRB V and J templates and assembled into clonotypes. A clonotype was counted as expanded or contracted only if both edgeR and NoisET called the change significant, with noise models trained on biological replicates. edgeR calls used a false discovery rate-adjusted p below 0.01 and a log2 fold-change threshold of 1. As an exploratory analysis of dynamics, max-normalized trajectories of the 1000 most abundant clonotypes were examined with PCA combined with hierarchical clustering. The CD4 or CD8 phenotype of responding clones was assigned using the separately sequenced CD4+ and CD8+ repertoires. Using fastp at Q25 and MiXCR, TCRdb reprocessed the public reads and kept productive beta chains. Each record represents a unique CDR3 protein, reported with the most common genes and DNA among its rows. The V and J calls shown here were made by TCRdb, not taken from the authors' results. The sample data list about 560,000 distinct CDR3 sequences, and roughly a fifth of these were observed just once. The ten top clones hold roughly 8.1% of the sample.

The germline V gene encodes CDR1 SEHNR and CDR2 FQNEAQ (reference sequence). Taken from cysteine to phenylalanine, the CDR3 has 16 residues. Kept here is only the CDR3 DNA, which spans 48 bases and is read in frame from base 1. Trimming takes 4 bases off V and 5 bases off J; junction bases not matched to a gene: 12. About this clonotype: Its binding antigen is unknown. Per-nucleotide qualities are absent, and no much larger clonotype sits a single base away.

Ficoll-Paque density gradient centrifugation was used to isolate PBMCs. Material: PBMCs or a T cell subset sorted from them (not recorded which). The receptor chain draws on TRBV7-9 and TRBJ2-7, and TRBD1 matches 9 of the central bases. The clonotype comes from an adult woman who had mild COVID-19 (a few samples of this study predate the infection). The sample titles of this study are shuffled in the database, so cell type and time point are left out; the donor was told from shared clones. The DNA reads as follows: TGTGCCAGCAGCTCTACCGGGACAGGGCTCACCCACGAGCAGTACTTC. Its protein is CASSSTGTGLTHEQYF.